The 29 T cell receptor beta chains listed next were all sequenced from one sample in a study of Ad26.COV2.S vaccination and SARS-CoV-2 variants. Libraries were prepared by immunoSEQ multiplex PCR; TCRdb keeps only in-frame clonotypes and omits some of them. The sample includes over 400,000 clones, roughly 87% of them seen just once. Treatment of the sample: 15 to 20 received Ad26.COV2.S at low or high dose, single or two shots; about five received placebo; per-sample allocation not given. Day 63 after the first vaccine or placebo injection was the time point for sampling. Sequenced here: peripheral blood, sampled in a trial of Ad26.COV2.S vaccine versus placebo. The source is a person aged 18-60 years who received the Ad26.COV2.S COVID-19 vaccine or a placebo.

This clone was observed a single time. The CDR3 nucleotides read TGTGCCAGCAGTCTTTTAGACAGGGGGCGCAAGGACGAGCAGTACTTC. This gives the protein CASSLLDRGRKDEQYF. V gene TRBV27 combines with J gene TRBJ2-7, with TRBD1 matching over 10 bases. The length of the CDR3 is 16 residues. CDR1 is MNHEY and CDR2 is SMNVEV in the germline V gene (reference sequence). The junction had 12 bases not matched to a gene; V was cut back by 5 bases and J by 5 bases.

This clone was found a few times. This chain uses TRBV27 with TRBJ1-1; D gene uncertain. In germline, CDR1 is MNHEY, CDR2 SMNVEV (reference sequence). The V end was cut by 8 bases, the J end by 0 bases, with 13 bases between. The CDR3 spans 14 residues. CDR3 nucleotides: TGTGCCAGCGGTCAGACCCCCATGAACACTGAAGCTTTCTTT. It is translated as CASGQTPMNTEAFF.

This clone was observed once. The CDR3 protein is CSVEGRPGSGTGAGYTF. CDR3 nucleotide sequence: TGCAGCGTTGAAGGGCGACCGGGGAGTGGGACAGGGGCTGGCTACACCTTC. The chain combines TRBV29-1 with TRBJ1-2; 10 nucleotides line up with TRBD1. The CDR3 runs to 17 residues. Looked up from germline, CDR1 is SQVTM and CDR2 is ANQGSEA. V trimming: 1 base; J trimming: 7 bases; junction bases outside the gene matches: 15.

This chain uses TRBV28 with TRBJ2-3; 9 bases align to TRBD2. The ends lost 6 bases at V and 3 bases at J; junction bases unmatched: 10. The CDR3 consists of 16 residues. Germline V gives CDR1 MDHEN, CDR2 SYDVKM. The CDR3: CASSPWRSGRTDTQYF. CDR3 in DNA: TGTGCCAGCAGCCCGTGGAGGAGCGGGAGGACAGATACGCAGTATTTT.

This clone has only a few counts. The chain uses TRBV5-4 and TRBJ2-7, with 12 bases lining up with TRBD2. This CDR3 has 15 residues. The V and J ends lost 2 bases and 5 bases, in that order; junction bases with no gene match: 5. Germline values: CDR1 SGHNT, CDR2 YYREEE (reference sequence). The CDR3 DNA reads TGTGCCAGCAGCTTCAGGACTAGCGGGACCAACGAGCAGTACTTC. This sequence encodes CASSFRTSGTNEQYF.

This clone was observed a few times. The chain combines TRBV7-3 with TRBJ2-1, with TRBD2 matching over 14 bases. CDR3 size: 17 residues. Germline CDR1 and CDR2: SGHTA and FQGTGA. The ends lost 2 bases at V and 7 bases at J; junction bases unmatched: 7. CDR3 sequence: CASSLFPGLAGDNEQFF. The CDR3 region has the DNA TGTGCCAGCAGCTTATTTCCGGGACTAGCGGGAGATAATGAGCAGTTCTTC.

The rearrangement uses TRBV11-1 and TRBJ2-4, with D unresolved. From germline, CDR1 is SGHAT and CDR2 FQDESV (reference sequence). The germline V and J ends were trimmed by 0 bases and 13 bases, with 10 bases remaining between them. CDR3 size: 12 residues. CDR3 in DNA: TGTGCCAGCAGCTTAGCGTATGACCAACAGTACTTC. Its translation is CASSLAYDQQYF.

This clone was detected only once. The chain combines TRBV7-3 with TRBJ2-7; 7 bases map to TRBD2. Per the germline V gene, CDR1 is SGHTA and CDR2 is FQGTGA. Trimming cost V 5 bases and J 3 bases; bases outside gene matches: 10. This CDR3 is built from 15 residues. The CDR3 reads CASSPRGPSGYEQYF. The CDR3 nucleotides read TGTGCCAGCAGCCCCAGAGGTCCTAGCGGCTACGAGCAGTACTTC.

The chain has TRBV5-1 and TRBJ2-7; D call uncertain. V dropped 0 bases and J dropped 2 bases, with 9 bases sitting between them. This CDR3 comprises 14 residues. The germline gives CDR1 SGHRS, CDR2 YFSETQ. This CDR3 is CASSLEVSAYEQYF. CDR3 nucleotides: TGCGCCAGCAGCTTGGAAGTCAGCGCCTACGAGCAGTACTTC.

This clone was found once. V gene TRBV7-2 combines with J gene TRBJ1-5, with a tentative D call TRBD1 (6 bases). The CDR3 length is 15 residues. Trimming took off 5 bases at V and 2 bases at J, with 13 bases between the two ends. Germline V gene data show CDR1 as SGHTA and CDR2 as FQGNSA. Here the CDR3 DNA reads TGTGCCAGCAGCCCTACAGGGTTTGGCAATCAGCCCCAGCATTTT. This encodes CASSPTGFGNQPQHF.

The gene calls are TRBV11-3 and TRBJ2-5; possible D gene TRBD2, 6 bases. V gave up 5 bases and J gave up 2 bases, with 18 bases separating them. Germline assignment: CDR1 SGHNT and CDR2 YENEEA. CDR3 size: 16 residues. The CDR3 DNA sequence: TGTGCCAGCAGCCCCACGGGGGAAGGGTCTCAAGAGACCCAGTACTTC. Translation: CASSPTGEGSQETQYF.

This chain joins TRBV25-1 and TRBJ2-5; perhaps TRBD2 as D (6 bases). This CDR3 is 16 amino acids long. Trimming removed 0 bases at V and 4 bases at J, with 15 bases between. CDR1 and CDR2 (germline): MGHDK, SYGVNS. As DNA, the CDR3 is TGTGCCAGCAGTGAATATCCCGGTGGGGGAGGAGAGACCCAGTACTTC. The encoded protein is CASSEYPGGGGETQYF.

The gene calls are TRBV27 and TRBJ2-1, with unresolved D. CDR3 length: 15 amino acids. The germline V gene encodes CDR1 MNHEY and CDR2 SMNVEV (reference sequence). V lost 0 bases and J lost 4, with 10 bases in between. CDR3: CASSLSPDQYNEQFF. Written as DNA, the CDR3 is TGTGCCAGCAGTTTATCCCCCGACCAATACAATGAGCAGTTCTTC.

V is TRBV19 and J is TRBJ1-5, with TRBD1 matching over 7 bases. The trim removed 7 bases at V and 5 bases at J, leaving 11 bases unmatched. Germline V gene data show CDR1 as LNHDA and CDR2 as SQIVND (reference sequence). This CDR3 is built from 15 residues. The CDR3 is CASTSRSRGDQPQHF. DNA for the CDR3: TGTGCCAGTACCTCGCGGTCCAGGGGGGATCAGCCCCAGCATTTT.

J is TRBJ1-1 and V is TRBV9; D is perhaps TRBD1 (5 bases). The CDR3 is 15 amino acids. Trimming removed 2 bases from V and 2 bases from J, with 13 bases in between. Per the germline V gene, CDR1 is SGDLS and CDR2 is YYNGEE. As DNA, the CDR3 is TGTGCCAGCAGCGTCTACCGGGACCGAAACACTGAAGCTTTCTTT. Its protein product is CASSVYRDRNTEAFF.

This chain joins TRBV13 and TRBJ2-7, with 7 bases fitting TRBD1. V gave up 0 bases and J gave up 4 bases; unmatched junction bases: 3. CDR3 length equals 14 residues. The germline V gene has CDR1 PRHDT and CDR2 FYEKMQ (reference sequence). CDR3 loop: CASSLGPRGYEQYF. The DNA for the CDR3 is TGTGCCAGCAGCTTAGGTCCCAGGGGGTACGAGCAGTACTTC.

The genes are TRBV5-6 and TRBJ2-5, with a weak D call TRBD2 (6 bases). The germline V gene encodes CDR1 SGHDT and CDR2 YYEEEE. Trimming left V 4 bases short and J 7 bases short, with 17 bases between. The CDR3 covers 14 residues. CDR3 coding DNA: TGTGCCAGCAGCGTCAGCCGGGACTCCGGGACCCAGTACTTC. Amino acids: CASSVSRDSGTQYF.

The chain is built from TRBV19 and TRBJ2-2; D is possibly TRBD1 (5 bases). The CDR3 contains 14 residues. Germline V gene data show CDR1 as LNHDA and CDR2 as SQIVND (reference sequence). V dropped 6 bases and J dropped 4 bases, with 12 bases sitting between them. The CDR3, as DNA: TGTGCCAGTAGGGCAGGGCTTAGCACCGGGGAGCTGTTTTTT. This sequence encodes CASRAGLSTGELFF.

The J gene is TRBJ2-4, the V gene TRBV28, with D possibly being TRBD1 (5 bases). Between the trimmed V and J ends, which lost 5 bases and 3 bases, there was a span of 17 bases. From germline, CDR1 is MDHEN and CDR2 SYDVKM. The CDR3 loop spans 16 amino acids. CDR3 bases: TGTGCCAGCAGTCCACCAGGGCCCCTCATCAAAAACATTCAGTACTTC. It specifies CASSPPGPLIKNIQYF.

The chain recombines TRBV7-3 with TRBJ2-2; D is possibly TRBD1 (5 bases). The V end was cut by 5 bases, the J end by 6 bases, with 16 bases between. The CDR3 totals 15 residues. Germline V gives CDR1 SGHTA, CDR2 FQGTGA. The CDR3 DNA reads TGTGCCAGCAGCCCTGAGCCCAGGGCCCCCGGGGAGCTGTTTTTT. Its translation is CASSPEPRAPGELFF.

This chain joins TRBV6-1 and TRBJ1-3; 7 nucleotides agree with TRBD1. The length of the CDR3 is 17 residues. Trimming removed 3 bases from V and 0 bases from J; junction bases left unmatched: 8. Per the germline V gene, CDR1 is MNHNS and CDR2 is SASEGT. Written as DNA, the CDR3 is TGTGCCAGCAGTGACAACACTGCAGGGGGCTCTGGAAACACCATATATTTT. Protein sequence: CASSDNTAGGSGNTIYF.

V is TRBV2 and J is TRBJ1-6, with 7 bases aligning to TRBD1. Germline CDR1 SNHLY, CDR2 FYNNEI. The CDR3 totals 14 residues. The trim removed 8 bases at V and 9 bases at J, leaving 10 bases unmatched. The CDR3 DNA reads TGTGCCAGCCGCGGGAGACAGGGAAGTTCACCCCTCCACTTT. Translated, it gives CASRGRQGSSPLHF.

The rearrangement uses TRBV27 and TRBJ2-5; D is possibly TRBD2 (6 bases). Germline CDR1 reads MNHEY; CDR2 reads SMNVEV (reference sequence). The CDR3 loop spans 14 amino acids. V was shortened by 6 bases and J by 4 bases, with 15 bases between the two germline ends. This chain's CDR3 is CASSLGGAGETQYF. CDR3 sequence (DNA): TGTGCCAGCAGCCTAGGCGGGGCGGGAGAGACCCAGTACTTC.

This chain links TRBV5-5 with TRBJ2-1; 8 bases map to TRBD2. Germline V gene data show CDR1 as SGHKS and CDR2 as YYEKEE (reference sequence). The V segment lost 7 bases and the J segment 4 bases; nucleotides outside the gene matches: 7. The CDR3 is 14 residues long. The CDR3 spells CASFSGGPYNEQFF. DNA for the CDR3: TGTGCCAGCTTCTCGGGAGGGCCGTACAATGAGCAGTTCTTC.

The chain joins TRBV21-1 to TRBJ1-1; the D call of TRBD1 is as the table states it, not checked on the DNA. TRBV21-1 is described as a pseudogene. This CDR3 spans 13 amino acids. CDR3 protein: CASSKVTGTGAFF. In nucleotides, the CDR3 is TGTGCCAGCAGCAAAGTAACCGGGACAGGGGCTTTCTTT.

This chain connects TRBV5-6 to TRBJ1-5, with D perhaps matching TRBD1 (6 bases). The V and J ends lost 4 bases and 2 bases respectively, with 19 bases between them. The CDR3 loop spans 17 amino acids. Germline V gene data show CDR1 as SGHDT and CDR2 as YYEEEE. As DNA, the CDR3 is TGTGCCAGCAGCCGCAGGGGAGGGTTGACGGGCAATCAGCCCCAGCATTTT. It specifies CASSRRGGLTGNQPQHF.

This clone was seen a single time. The J gene is TRBJ1-1, the V gene TRBV5-6, with 8 positions matching TRBD1. Germline V gene data show CDR1 as SGHDT and CDR2 as YYEEEE. The V and J ends lost 0 bases and 0 bases, in that order; junction bases with no gene match: 4. This CDR3 region has 16 residues. CDR3 residues: CASSLGQGTMNTEAFF. CDR3 sequence (DNA): TGTGCCAGCAGCTTGGGACAGGGGACCATGAACACTGAAGCTTTCTTT. Full variable domain (rest looked up from reference TRBV5-6 and TRBJ1-1): DAGVTQSPTHLIKTRGQQVTLRCSPKSGHDTVSWYQQALGQGPQFIFQYYEEEERQRGNFPDRFSGHQFPNYSSELNVNALLLGDSALYLCASSLGQGTMNTEAFFGQGTRLTVV.

The chain recombines TRBV27 with TRBJ1-1; D possibly corresponds to TRBD1 (6 bases). Germline CDR1 reads MNHEY; CDR2 reads SMNVEV (reference sequence). V gave up 8 bases and J gave up 1 base, with 17 bases separating them. CDR3 length: 15 amino acids. The CDR3 bases are TGTGCCAGCGGATCCCCTTGGACAGCGAACACTGAAGCTTTCTTT. This translates into CASGSPWTANTEAFF.

This clone came up a few times. This chain links TRBV6-2 or TRBV6-3 with TRBJ1-5; D is unresolved. This CDR3 region has 14 residues. Germline-derived CDR1 and CDR2 are MNHEY and SVGEGT. V was cut by 2 bases and J by 7 bases, with 12 bases left in between. The CDR3 spells CASSYQVPYQPQHF. CDR3 DNA sequence: TGTGCCAGCAGTTACCAGGTCCCCTACCAGCCCCAGCATTTT.